Listed below are T cell receptor beta chains from one sample, sequenced in a study of T-cell reconstitution after alpha-beta-depleted transplantation in children. TCRdb processed the PCR reads anew with MiXCR; each CDR3 protein has one entry. The data hold 80,000 or so distinct CDR3 sequences, with over 12% observed a single time. The source was PBMCs, mostly from graft donor cells, collected 180 days after TCRalphabeta/CD19-depleted stem cell transplant. All receptors derive from a male patient aged 2-15 years who had a stem cell transplant for acute lymphoblastic leukemia, so the T cells may come from the graft donor. CDR3s include the opening cysteine and the closing phenylalanine or tryptophan. A D gene is named only where the DNA matches it firmly. A clone size is listed for some rows: how often the clone was seen (once, few, many), or a class if it is expanded.

TRBJ1-1 . few TRBV7-3 TGTGCCAGCAGCTTACAGGGGCGCGGGACTGAAGCTTTCTTT CASSLQGRGTEAFF
TRBJ1-1 TRBD1 . TRBV18 TGTGCCAGCTCACCCCGGGACAGACTACCAAACACTGAAGCTTTCTTT CASSPRDRLPNTEAFF
TRBJ1-1 TRBD1 . TRBV28 TGTGCCAGCAGTTCCGCCTCCCGGGACAGGGGCACTGAAGCTTTCTTT CASSSASRDRGTEAFF
TRBJ2-5 . few TRBV7-9 TGTGCCAGCAGCCTAGACGGCGAAGAGACCCAGTACTTC CASSLDGEETQYF
TRBJ2-7 . few TRBV5-1 TGCGCCACGCCCGGAGGGGGACATCAGTACTTC CATPGGGHQYF
TRBJ1-1 . few TRBV20-1 TGCAGTAGGGTCAGGTCGAACACTGAAGCTTTCTTT CSRVRSNTEAFF
TRBJ1-2 . . TRBV7-6 TGTGCCAGCAGCCGTAGTGCAGGGGCCTCCTATGGCTACACCTTC CASSRSAGASYGYTF
TRBJ2-2 . . TRBV4-1 TGCGCCAGCAGCCAAGCACCACGCGGAGCCGGGGAGCTGTTTTTT CASSQAPRGAGELFF
TRBJ2-7 . few TRBV4-3 TGCGCCAGCAGCGAGGGCCTTTGGGCGGCAGTCTACGAGCAGTACTTC CASSEGLWAAVYEQYF
TRBJ2-3 . few TRBV3-1 TGTGCCAGCAGCCAAGTGTATAGGCGGGTATCGCCGGGCACAGATACGCAGTATTTT CASSQVYRRVSPGTDTQYF
TRBJ2-3 . few TRBV28 TGTGCCAGCAGTTTCCTAGATACGCAGTATTTT CASSFLDTQYF
TRBJ1-3 . . TRBV18 TGTGCCAGCTCGCTAGGGGGGACTGCTGGAAACACCATATATTTT CASSLGGTAGNTIYF
TRBJ2-3 TRBD2 few TRBV7-8 TGTGCCAGCAGCTACGGGACTAGCGGGACCGCAGATACGCAGTATTTT CASSYGTSGTADTQYF
TRBJ2-3 TRBD1 few TRBV11-2 TGTGCCAGCAGCTTGAGGTTTGAGGGGGCTACAGATACGCAGTATTTT CASSLRFEGATDTQYF
TRBJ2-4 . . TRBV12-3/TRBV12-4 TGTGCCAGCAGTTGGATAGGGACAAACATTCAGTACTTC CASSWIGTNIQYF
TRBJ2-3 TRBD2 many TRBV4-2 TGTGCCAGCAGCCCACTTTACTCCGCCAGCGGGGGGTCTCTATACAGCACAGATACGCAGTATTTT CASSPLYSASGGSLYSTDTQYF
TRBJ2-1 TRBD2 . TRBV5-1 TGCGCCAGCAGCCCTCTCTACGGGGGGGCGGGCAATGAGCAGTTCTTC CASSPLYGGAGNEQFF